This TCR beta chain derives from a study of CD8 T cells in Susac syndrome. TCR beta was sequenced from blood CD8+ and CD4+ T cells. Matching for age and sex applied to the controls, who were healthy donors. Random hexamers were used to reverse transcribe the RNA input (about 0.5 to 1 ug). Amplification of TCR beta CDR3 by immunoSEQ multiplex PCR spanned 54 Vbeta and 13 Jbeta. TCRdb processed the immunoSEQ multiplex PCR reads anew with MiXCR; each CDR3 protein has one entry. The repertoire has 150,000 to 200,000 distinct CDR3 sequences, about 90% of them found once; the top ten carry about 0.073%. Sequenced: CD4+ T cells from PBMCs. This clonotype was sampled from a human donor in good health.

CDR3 sequence (DNA): TGTGCCAGCAGCAAACTGGGGACAGGGCCTAAGAATGAAAAACTGTTTTTT. This encodes CASSKLGTGPKNEKLFF. The rearrangement links TRBV25-1 to TRBJ1-4, with 9 bases matching TRBD1. The germline V gene has CDR1 MGHDK and CDR2 SYGVNS. The CDR3 totals 17 residues. V dropped 6 bases and J dropped 5; count of bases not matched to a gene: 13.